What follows are 12 T cell receptor beta chains derived from one specimen sequenced in a study of blood T cell repertoires in COVID-19 (TCRdb year 2020). The library was built by means of the immunoSEQ multiplex PCR assay. The immuneACCESS repertoire file appears here via TCRdb, limited to in-frame rearrangements. These files lack a portion of the clones; in checked studies, under half of the deficit traces to unresolved V genes, and the cause of the others is not known. The sample contains some 150,000 clones, just under 90% of them found a single time. Jointly, the top ten make up roughly 3.7% of the sample. The sample consisted of peripheral blood. These TCRs come from a man aged 18 to 35 with active or convalescent COVID-19.

The rearrangement joins TRBV7-8 to TRBJ1-1, with a tentative D call TRBD1 (5 bases). Germline lookup yields CDR1 SGHVS and CDR2 FQNEAQ. This CDR3 has 14 residues. The V end lost 5 bases, the J end lost 1 base, and 11 bases lay between the germline ends. The CDR3 DNA is TGTGCCAGCAGCCGAAAAACAGGGAACACTGAAGCTTTCTTT. The encoded protein is CASSRKTGNTEAFF.

The chain has TRBV30 and TRBJ1-5, with 7 bases identical to TRBD1. CDR3 length: 14 residues. The V and J ends lost 4 bases and 0 bases, in that order; junction bases with no gene match: 3. The germline gives CDR1 GTSNPN, CDR2 SVGIG (reference sequence). The CDR3 loop is CAWTGGNSNQPQHF. The DNA of the CDR3 is TGTGCCTGGACAGGGGGGAATAGCAATCAGCCCCAGCATTTT.

The chain couples TRBV30 to TRBJ2-1, with D possibly TRBD2 on 5 matching bases. The V gene lost 5 bases and the J gene lost 8 bases, with 10 bases spanning the gap. The CDR3 spans 11 residues. The germline gives CDR1 GTSNPN, CDR2 SVGIG (reference sequence). The CDR3, as DNA: TGTGCCTGGGGGAAGAGGGATGAGCAGTTCTTC. Protein sequence: CAWGKRDEQFF.

The chain is built from TRBV19 and TRBJ1-2; 8 bases match TRBD1. Trimming at V came to 6 bases and at J to 3 bases, leaving 6 bases not matched to a gene. The germline V gene encodes CDR1 LNHDA and CDR2 SQIVND (reference sequence). This CDR3 has 14 residues. CDR3 DNA: TGTGCCAGTAGACGGACGGACAGGGACTATGGCTACACCTTC. Amino acid sequence: CASRRTDRDYGYTF.

This clone has a handful of counts. This sequence joins TRBV6-2 or TRBV6-3 and TRBJ2-3; D gene unclear. The CDR3 length is 16 residues. Trimming removed 4 bases at V and 4 bases at J, with 18 bases between. Germline-derived CDR1 and CDR2 are MNHEY and SVGEGT. In DNA form, the CDR3 reads TGTGCCAGCAGTTCTGAAACAGACCCTTTTCCAGATACGCAGTATTTT. Translating it yields CASSSETDPFPDTQYF.

The rearrangement links TRBV9 to TRBJ2-3, with 11 bases identical to TRBD1. Trimming took 4 bases from V and 3 from J; bases not matched to a gene: 7. The CDR3 is made up of 16 amino acids. Per the germline V gene, CDR1 is SGDLS and CDR2 is YYNGEE. For the CDR3, the DNA is TGTGCCAGCAGCAGATTGAGGGACAGGGGGACAGATACGCAGTATTTT. Translated: CASSRLRDRGTDTQYF.

This CDR3 is CASSYAPGGTYGYTF. In nucleotides, the CDR3 is TGTGCCAGCAGTTACGCCCCCGGGGGTACCTATGGCTACACCTTC. The rearrangement links TRBV6-2 or TRBV6-3 to TRBJ1-2; D is perhaps TRBD1 (5 bases). The length of the CDR3 is 15 residues. Germline V gene lookup returns CDR1 MNHEY and CDR2 SVGEGT. Trimming left V 2 bases short and J 4 bases short, with 14 bases between.

The rearrangement uses TRBV28 and TRBJ1-1, with D hard to call. There are 12 residues in the CDR3. Germline values: CDR1 MDHEN, CDR2 SYDVKM. The V and J ends lost 8 bases and 1 base respectively, with 8 bases between them. The CDR3 DNA follows: TGTGCCAGCGCGGAGCAGAACACTGAAGCTTTCTTT. Protein product: CASAEQNTEAFF.

This clone was seen only a few times. The rearrangement uses TRBV5-1 and TRBJ1-5; weak D call: TRBD1 (6 bases). CDR3 length: 16 residues. Trimming removed 4 bases from V and 1 base from J, with 15 bases in between. The germline CDR1 and CDR2 sequences are SGHRS and YFSETQ. CDR3 region: CASSLGGTESNQPQHF. The CDR3 coding sequence is TGCGCCAGCAGCCTTGGGGGCACAGAAAGCAATCAGCCCCAGCATTTT. The full variable domain, rest sourced from reference TRBV5-1 and TRBJ1-5, is KAGVTQTPRYLIKTRGQQVTLSCSPISGHRSVSWYQQTPGQGLQFLFEYFSETQRNKGNFPGRFSGRQFSNSRSEMNVSTLELGDSALYLCASSLGGTESNQPQHFGDGTRLSIL.

The chain joins TRBV19 to TRBJ1-3, with TRBD1 matching 8 bases. From germline, CDR1 is LNHDA and CDR2 SQIVND (reference sequence). The CDR3 extends over 15 amino acids. V shed 6 bases, J shed 2 bases, and the junction held 6 bases outside the gene matches. This CDR3 reads CASRSKDRAGNTIYF. The DNA of the CDR3 is TGTGCCAGTAGAAGCAAGGACAGGGCTGGAAACACCATATATTTT.

The chain employs TRBV19 and TRBJ1-2, with unresolved D. In germline, CDR1 is LNHDA, CDR2 SQIVND (reference sequence). This CDR3 contains 11 residues. The V end was cut by 5 bases, the J end by 3 bases, with 4 bases between. CDR3 sequence: CASSLHYGYTF. The CDR3, as DNA: TGTGCCAGTAGTCTTCACTATGGCTACACCTTC.

This clone was found a few times. V is TRBV5-1 and J is TRBJ1-3; D remains ambiguous. Germline V CDR1 and CDR2: SGHRS, YFSETQ. V was cut by 6 bases and J by 0 bases, with 13 bases left in between. This CDR3 comprises 15 residues. In nucleotides, the CDR3 is TGCGCCAGCACAGAGACTCCCAGCTCTGGAAACACCATATATTTT. Its protein is CASTETPSSGNTIYF.